In its sample, the clone carrying this TCR beta chain was seen a few times. What it binds is unknown. This sample was taken from a study of blood T cells in healthy people across ages. Study observations and caveats: Aged donors had fewer naive CD4+ cells and lower diversity than long-lived donors.

The use of a sample-barcoded 5' primer and a J-beta primer mix characterized a second PCR of roughly 7 to 11 cycles. Template switching added a 12-random-nucleotide identifier to every cDNA molecule. Using its own MiXCR run on the 5' RACE reads, TCRdb lists one record per CDR3 protein. The sample gives some 1.4 million distinct CDR3 sequences, roughly 40% of which show up once; roughly 7.9% is in the top ten. About 10 milliliters was the volume of peripheral blood drawn from each donor. Every sample gave at least 5.5 micrograms of total RNA when it was extracted. Germline lookup yields CDR1 MNHEY and CDR2 SVGEGT. V gave up 7 bases and J gave up 0 bases, with 10 bases separating them. This CDR3 comprises 14 residues.

The specimen sequenced was blood. The TCR was taken from a woman aged 18-30 years in good health. The chain has TRBV6-2 or TRBV6-3 and TRBJ1-5; D not resolved. The CDR3 region is CASMPQNSNQPQHF. CDR3 bases: TGTGCCAGCATGCCACAGAATAGCAATCAGCCCCAGCATTTT.